This T cell receptor (beta chain) was sequenced for a study of cytomegalovirus exposure and HLA in healthy donors. Study-level points and caveats: Previous analysis showed most TCR beta V segments were productive about 87% or about 30% of the time.

CDR3 length equals 13 residues. Per the germline V gene, CDR1 is SEHNR and CDR2 is FQNEAQ (reference sequence). PCR used 60 Vbeta primers and 13 Jbeta primers. Sequencing used immunoSEQ multiplex PCR; TCRdb keeps in-frame clones, though not all of them. Among 80,000 to 100,000 clones listed, under 75% were seen once. Comments on this clone: Its antigen is as yet unknown. One junction end disagrees with the germline gene, perhaps due to a read error.

The chain joins TRBV7-9 to TRBJ2-5; D is perhaps TRBD2 (6 bases). The TCR comes from a female donor in good health and CMV-seronegative. Sequenced: PBMCs. The CDR3: CSSSLGTQETQYF. The CDR3 coding sequence is TGTTCCAGCAGCTTAGGGACTCAAGAGACCCAGTACTTC.